This entry is about one T cell receptor (beta chain). Antigen: not known. The sample originates from a study of CD8 T cells in Susac syndrome. Study conclusions and caveats: The study's TCR sequencing and HLA analysis covered a relatively small number of individuals, and the study acknowledged this.

The authors negatively isolated CD8+ and CD4+ T cells and FACS-enriched TEMRA cells. Between the trimmed V and J ends, which lost 8 bases and 1 base, there was a span of 11 bases. The CDR3 is 13 amino acids. With random hexamers, reverse transcription was performed on roughly 0.5 to 1 ug of RNA. The TCR beta CDR3 was amplified by immunoSEQ multiplex PCR across 54 Vbeta, 13 Jbeta. TCRdb used MiXCR to reprocess the immunoSEQ multiplex PCR reads, holding one entry per CDR3 protein. This table has 140,000 to 150,000 distinct CDR3 sequences, approximately 93% appearing once. The clonotype comes from a human donor in good health. V gene TRBV12-3 or TRBV12-4 combines with J gene TRBJ1-1; D is perhaps TRBD1 (6 bases). Material: CD4+ T cells from PBMCs. CDR3 in amino acids: CASYLTGNTEAFF. The CDR3 coding sequence is TGTGCCAGCTATTTGACAGGGAACACTGAAGCTTTCTTT.